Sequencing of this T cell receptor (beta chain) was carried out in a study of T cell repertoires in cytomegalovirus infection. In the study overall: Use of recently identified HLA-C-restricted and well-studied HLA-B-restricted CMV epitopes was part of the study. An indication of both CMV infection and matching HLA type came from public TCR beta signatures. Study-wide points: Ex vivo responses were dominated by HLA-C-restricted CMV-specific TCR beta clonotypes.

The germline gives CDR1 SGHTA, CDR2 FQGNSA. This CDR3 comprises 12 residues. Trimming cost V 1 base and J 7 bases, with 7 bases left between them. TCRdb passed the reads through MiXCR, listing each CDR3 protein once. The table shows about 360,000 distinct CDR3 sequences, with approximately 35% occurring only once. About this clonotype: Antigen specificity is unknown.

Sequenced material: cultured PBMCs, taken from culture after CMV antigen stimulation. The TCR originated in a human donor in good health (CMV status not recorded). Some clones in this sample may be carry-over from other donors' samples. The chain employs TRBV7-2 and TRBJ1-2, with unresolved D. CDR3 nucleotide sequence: TGTGCCAGCAGCTTAGAGCGGGTTGGCTACACCTTC. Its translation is CASSLERVGYTF.